This T cell receptor beta chain derives from a study of cytotoxic CD8 clonotypes in ibrutinib-treated CLL. The wider study: Overall, approximately 25 responses were partial and 2 complete; following median around 70 months, around 15 patients stayed remitted and about 12 progressed. Study findings and constraints: The study found baseline clonality above age-matched healthy donors, tracking circulating CD8+ T-cell counts.

Germline V CDR1 and CDR2: KGHSH, LQKENI. V gave up 6 bases and J gave up 3 bases, with 17 bases separating them. The CDR3 has 15 amino acids. The repertoire was sequenced with immunoSEQ multiplex PCR; TCRdb's copy has only in-frame clones and lacks some. This sample has tens of thousands of clones, with 49% found just once. This clone was seen a few times. Its antigen is unidentified. The source material was PBMCs, sampled before ibrutinib treatment. The chain employs TRBV18 and TRBJ1-2, with D tentatively TRBD1 (5 bases). This TCR was sampled from a human donor with chronic lymphocytic leukemia. In DNA, the CDR3 is TGTGCCAGCTCTCCAACCCTCGGGACGGACTATGGCTACACCTTC. Translation: CASSPTLGTDYGYTF.